A selection of T cell receptor beta chains follows, all from one sample in a study of post-analysis software for immune sequencing data. TCRdb reprocessed the PCR reads via MiXCR and lists one record per CDR3 protein. The sample yields hundreds of thousands of distinct CDR3 sequences, roughly 30% seen once. Sequencing was carried out using blood. These TCRs come from a girl aged 10 to 17 with multiple sclerosis. The CDR3 runs from the conserved cysteine through the conserved F or W. The D gene is left open where the match is weak. Not all rows give a size; the values are once, few, many and, for expanded clones, a class.

TRBJ2-3 | few | - | TRBV10-2 | CASKEGRDTQYF | TGCGCCAGCAAAGAGGGGCGGGATACGCAGTATTTT
TRBJ2-7 | - | - | TRBV2 | CASRIVRDEQYF | TGTGCCAGCAGAATAGTCCGGGATGAGCAGTACTTC
TRBJ2-7 | - | - | TRBV7-6 | CASSLSGNSATYEQYF | TGTGCCAGCAGCTTAAGCGGCAACTCCGCTACCTACGAGCAGTACTTC
TRBJ2-7 | - | - | TRBV7-8 | CASSQGQSYERYF | TGTGCCAGCAGCCAGGGACAATCCTACGAGCGGTACTTC
TRBJ2-3 | few | TRBD2 | TRBV20-1 | CSASAGGDTQYF | TGCAGTGCTTCGGCGGGGGGCGATACGCAGTATTTT
TRBJ1-6 | - | - | TRBV28 | CASSTSARDFASPLHF | TGTGCCAGCAGTACGAGCGCCAGGGATTTTGCTTCACCCCTCCACTTT
TRBJ2-1 | - | - | TRBV18 | CASSPPSGARNEQFF | TGTGCCAGCTCACCACCTAGCGGAGCTCGGAATGAGCAGTTCTTC
TRBJ2-3 | - | TRBD1 | TRBV29-1 | CSARQGFTDTQYF | TGCAGCGCGAGACAGGGGTTCACAGATACGCAGTATTTT
TRBJ2-1 | few | - | TRBV28 | CASSPTLQGPIGREQFF | TGTGCCAGCAGTCCTACCTTACAGGGCCCGATCGGTCGTGAGCAGTTCTTC
TRBJ2-1 | - | TRBD2 | TRBV29-1 | CSVESRGVYEQFF | TGCAGCGTTGAAAGTCGGGGGGTTTACGAGCAGTTCTTC
TRBJ2-4 | few | TRBD1 | TRBV4-2 | CASSQGQGRSAKNIQYF | TGTGCCAGCAGCCAAGGACAGGGACGGTCCGCCAAAAACATTCAGTACTTC
TRBJ2-6 | - | - | TRBV2 | CASIGAGANVLTF | TGTGCCAGCATAGGGGCTGGGGCCAACGTCCTGACTTTC
TRBJ2-3 | many | TRBD2 | TRBV29-1 | CSVGTSGGDTQYF | TGCAGCGTAGGGACTAGCGGGGGTGATACGCAGTATTTT
TRBJ2-1 | few | TRBD2 | TRBV5-1 | CASSLAASGRIRNEQFF | TGCGCCAGCAGCTTGGCCGCTAGCGGGAGGATACGCAATGAGCAGTTCTTC
TRBJ1-5 | few | - | TRBV6-5 | CASSPGREPQHF | TGTGCCAGCAGTCCCGGCCGAGAGCCCCAGCATTTT
TRBJ2-7 | - | - | TRBV7-2 | CASSLALSNEQYF | TGTGCCAGCAGCTTAGCGCTCAGCAACGAGCAGTACTTC
TRBJ2-1 | - | TRBD2 | TRBV4-3 | CASSPSGLEAPSSYNEQFF | TGCGCCAGCAGCCCATCGGGACTAGAGGCCCCAAGCTCCTACAATGAGCAGTTCTTC
TRBJ2-1 | many | - | TRBV12-3/TRBV12-4 | CASSFSQSYNEQFF | TGTGCCAGCAGTTTTAGCCAGAGTTACAATGAGCAGTTCTTC
TRBJ1-5 | few | - | TRBV7-9 | CASSFGYSNQPQHF | TGTGCCAGCAGCTTCGGATATAGCAATCAGCCCCAGCATTTT
TRBJ2-1 | - | - | TRBV15 | CATSRDQGWSYNEQFF | TGTGCCACCAGCAGAGATCAAGGGTGGAGTTACAATGAGCAGTTCTTC
TRBJ1-2 | many | - | TRBV4-3 | CASSQVPGASNYGYTF | TGCGCCAGCAGCCAAGTCCCGGGGGCTTCGAACTATGGCTACACCTTC
TRBJ2-7 | few | - | TRBV4-3 | CASSQEWQATYEQYF | TGCGCCAGCAGCCAAGAATGGCAGGCAACCTACGAGCAGTACTTC
TRBJ2-1 | few | TRBD1 | TRBV28 | CASSWGQAYNEQFF | TGTGCCAGCAGTTGGGGACAGGCTTACAATGAGCAGTTCTTC
TRBJ1-2 | few | TRBD1 | TRBV11-2 | CASSLGAGGKFGYTF | TGTGCCAGCAGCTTAGGCGCAGGGGGGAAGTTTGGCTACACCTTC
TRBJ2-1 | few | - | TRBV12-3/TRBV12-4 | CASSEGTPNEQFF | TGTGCCAGCAGTGAAGGGACTCCCAATGAGCAGTTCTTC
TRBJ1-2 | many | TRBD1 | TRBV6-5 | CASSYSGQGPYGYTF | TGTGCCAGCAGTTACTCAGGACAGGGGCCCTATGGCTACACCTTC
TRBJ2-6 | - | - | TRBV19 | CASSISGAGANVLTF | TGTGCCAGTAGTATATCAGGGGCTGGGGCCAACGTCCTGACTTTC
TRBJ1-2 | few | - | TRBV24-1 | CATSDPMIRREGYTF | TGTGCCACCAGTGACCCCATGATCAGACGGGAGGGCTACACCTTC
TRBJ2-1 | few | - | TRBV12-3/TRBV12-4 | CASSSSVRPNEQFF | TGTGCCAGCAGCTCTAGCGTTCGACCTAATGAGCAGTTCTTC
TRBJ2-1 | - | TRBD2 | TRBV13 | CASSQLTSHREQFF | TGTGCCAGCAGCCAACTGACTAGCCATCGTGAGCAGTTCTTC
TRBJ2-3 | - | TRBD2 | TRBV27 | CASSFVRGRADTQYF | TGTGCCAGCAGTTTCGTTAGAGGGAGGGCAGATACGCAGTATTTT
TRBJ1-6 | - | TRBD1 | TRBV27 | CASSLTGYGFSALHF | TGTGCCAGCAGTTTGACAGGGTACGGGTTTTCCGCCCTCCACTTT
TRBJ2-5 | few | - | TRBV7-9 | CASSLARGGFNGETQYF | TGTGCCAGCAGCTTAGCGCGTGGGGGATTCAACGGAGAGACCCAGTACTTC
TRBJ2-1 | many | - | TRBV5-1 | CASSLDGSSYNEQFF | TGTGCCAGCAGCCTAGACGGTAGCTCCTACAATGAGCAGTTCTTC
TRBJ1-5 | - | - | TRBV7-2 | CTSSLGAYQPQHF | TGTACCAGCAGCTTAGGGGCCTATCAGCCCCAGCATTTT
TRBJ2-7 | many | TRBD1 | TRBV29-1 | CSVEDSDRGTEYYEQYF | TGCAGCGTTGAAGATTCCGACAGGGGAACGGAGTACTACGAGCAGTACTTC
TRBJ2-3 | - | TRBD2 | TRBV12-3/TRBV12-4 | CASSPRTSVSTDTEYF | TGTGCCAGCAGTCCTAGGACTAGCGTGAGCACAGATACGGAGTATTTT
TRBJ2-7 | - | TRBD2 | TRBV20-1 | CSAPTSGRYEQYF | TGCAGTGCTCCGACTAGCGGGCGTTACGAGCAGTACTTC
TRBJ2-4 | - | TRBD1 | TRBV6-1 | CASSAGQFSGYF | TGTGCCAGCAGTGCGGGACAGTTCTCGGGGTACTTC
TRBJ2-7 | few | TRBD1 | TRBV20-1 | CSASGTGGGRSSYEQYF | TGCAGTGCTAGTGGGACAGGGGGCGGCCGTAGCTCCTACGAGCAGTACTTC
TRBJ1-2 | - | - | TRBV20-1 | CSASTRPNYGYTF | TGCAGTGCTAGTACCAGGCCTAACTATGGCTACACCTTC
TRBJ2-7 | - | - | TRBV20-1 | CSATDADRGAYEQYF | TGCAGTGCTACCGACGCGGACCGCGGGGCCTACGAGCAGTACTTC
TRBJ1-5 | - | - | TRBV4-3 | CASSQDLHRNQPQHF | TGCGCCAGCAGCCAAGATCTGCACCGCAATCAGCCCCAGCATTTT
TRBJ2-7 | many | TRBD2 | TRBV10-3 | CAAGVRSASYEQYF | TGTGCCGCGGGAGTGCGTAGCGCGAGCTACGAGCAGTACTTC
TRBJ1-2 | few | - | TRBV6-6 | CASSYEGNYGYTF | TGTGCCAGCAGTTACGAGGGAAACTATGGCTACACCTTC
TRBJ2-3 | - | - | TRBV7-2 | CASSFSTLTDTQYF | TGTGCCAGCAGCTTCTCCACGCTGACAGATACGCAGTATTTT
TRBJ2-2 | - | TRBD2 | TRBV27 | CASSSGGGTGELFF | TGTGCCAGCAGTTCAGGCGGGGGCACCGGGGAGCTGTTTTTT
TRBJ1-2 | once | TRBD1 | TRBV5-1 | CASSLTGGQSGYTF | TGCGCCAGCAGCTTAACAGGGGGCCAGAGTGGCTACACCTTC
TRBJ2-1 | - | TRBD2 | TRBV6-1 | CASGASGRNEQFF | TGTGCCTCGGGGGCTAGCGGGAGGAATGAGCAGTTCTTC
TRBJ2-3 | few | - | TRBV11-2 | CASSLASSRSQYF | TGTGCCAGCAGCTTAGCTTCCTCGCGATCCCAGTATTTT
TRBJ2-3 | - | TRBD2 | TRBV7-8 | CASSLGIAGSTDTQYF | TGTGCCAGCAGCTTAGGAATAGCGGGAAGCACAGATACGCAGTATTTT
TRBJ2-1 | - | - | TRBV10-3 | CAIGGASGGLGEQFF | TGTGCCATCGGGGGGGCCTCCGGGGGGCTCGGTGAGCAGTTCTTC
TRBJ2-1 | few | - | TRBV20-1 | CSAYRPGEQFF | TGCAGTGCTTATCGGCCGGGTGAGCAGTTCTTC
TRBJ2-3 | many | - | TRBV7-2 | CASSQDNTDTQYF | TGTGCCAGCAGCCAGGACAACACAGATACGCAGTATTTT
TRBJ1-5 | few | TRBD1 | TRBV27 | CARTLNRDRNHESNQPQHF | TGTGCCCGAACACTAAACCGGGACAGAAACCATGAATCCAATCAGCCCCAGCATTTT
TRBJ1-3 | - | - | TRBV28 | CASHQAMVNTIYF | TGTGCCAGTCACCAGGCAATGGTGAACACCATATATTTT
TRBJ2-5 | - | - | TRBV11-2 | CASSLRGKETQYF | TGTGCCAGCAGCCTCCGGGGGAAGGAGACCCAGTACTTC